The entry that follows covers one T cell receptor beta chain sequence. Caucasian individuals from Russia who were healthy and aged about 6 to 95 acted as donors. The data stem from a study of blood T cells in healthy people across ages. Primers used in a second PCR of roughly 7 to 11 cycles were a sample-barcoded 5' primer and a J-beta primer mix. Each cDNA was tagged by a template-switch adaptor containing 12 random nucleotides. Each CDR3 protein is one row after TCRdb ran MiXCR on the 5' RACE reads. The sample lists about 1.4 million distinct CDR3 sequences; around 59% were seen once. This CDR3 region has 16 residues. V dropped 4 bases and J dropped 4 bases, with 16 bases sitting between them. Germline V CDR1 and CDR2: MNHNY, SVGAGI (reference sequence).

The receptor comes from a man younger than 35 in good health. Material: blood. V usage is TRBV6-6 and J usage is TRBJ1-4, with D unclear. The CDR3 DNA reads TGTGCCAGCAGTTCCCAAGGTCGCGGGATTAATGAAAAACTGTTTTTT. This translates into CASSSQGRGINEKLFF.